These 4 T cell receptor beta chains were sequenced from one sample in a study of primary melanoma T cells and metastatic recurrence. Assay: immunoSEQ multiplex PCR; the TCRdb copy retains only in-frame clones and omits some. The listing contains under 40 clones. The sequencing sample was made of melanoma tumor tissue. These receptor sequences come from a human donor with melanoma.

Comments on this clone: The junction departs from the called germline gene at one end, perhaps through a read error. V usage is TRBV4-1 and J usage is TRBJ2-1; D is unclear. This CDR3 region has 15 residues. Germline lookup yields CDR1 MGHRA and CDR2 YSYEKL. As DNA, the CDR3 is TGCGCCAGCAGCCAAGATCTAAGGGCAAACAATAAGCAGTTCTTC. It encodes CASSQDLRANNKQFF.

V gene TRBV5-1 combines with J gene TRBJ1-6; 11 nucleotides agree with TRBD1. The V gene end was trimmed by 4 bases and the J gene end by 5 bases; junction bases not matched to a gene: 5. CDR1 is SGHRS, CDR2 YFSETQ, per germline. CDR3 length equals 16 residues. The CDR3 is CASSTGTGGHNSPLHF. The CDR3 coding sequence is TGCGCCAGCAGCACCGGGACAGGGGGACATAATTCACCCCTCCACTTT.

This chain links TRBV14 with TRBJ1-4; no reliable D call. CDR3 length equals 16 residues. V was pared by 0 bases and J by 4 bases, with 12 bases between. The germline V gene encodes CDR1 SGHDN and CDR2 FVKESK. DNA of the CDR3: TGTGCCAGCAGCCAAGAGGAGGTTCCCATTAATGAAAAACTGTTTTTT. Translation gives CASSQEEVPINEKLFF.

V gene TRBV6-4 combines with J gene TRBJ2-3, with 11 positions matching TRBD2. Looked up from germline, CDR1 is MRHNA and CDR2 is SNTAGT. The CDR3 has 12 amino acids. J gave up 8 bases and V 11 bases, and 6 bases lay outside the gene matches. DNA for the CDR3: TGTGCCTCCAGGCTAGCGGGGGGTACGCAGTATTTT. The encoded protein is CASRLAGGTQYF.